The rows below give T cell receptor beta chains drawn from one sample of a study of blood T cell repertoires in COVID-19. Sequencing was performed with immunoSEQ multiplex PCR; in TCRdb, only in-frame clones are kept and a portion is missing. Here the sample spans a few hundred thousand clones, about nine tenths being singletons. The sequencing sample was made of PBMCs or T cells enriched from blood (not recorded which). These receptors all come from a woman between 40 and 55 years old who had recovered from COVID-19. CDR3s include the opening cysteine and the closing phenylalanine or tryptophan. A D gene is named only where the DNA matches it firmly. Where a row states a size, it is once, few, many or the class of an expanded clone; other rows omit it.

CASRRETLDEQYF,TGTGCCAGCAGAAGGGAGACCCTCGACGAGCAGTACTTC,once,TRBJ2-7,.,TRBV12-3/TRBV12-4
CASSPTGRAPYGYTF,TGCGCCAGCAGCCCGACAGGTAGAGCTCCCTATGGCTACACCTTC,.,TRBJ1-2,.,TRBV5-1
CAWRGFLRGGNTEAFF,TGTGCCTGGAGGGGCTTTTTACGGGGTGGGAACACTGAAGCTTTCTTT,.,TRBJ1-1,.,TRBV30
CASSQDREIGLAGKETQYF,TGTGCCAGCAGCCAAGACAGGGAAATAGGGCTAGCGGGGAAAGAGACCCAGTACTTC,.,TRBJ2-5,TRBD2,TRBV4-2
CASTETVYNEQFF,TGTGCCAGCACTGAGACAGTATACAATGAGCAGTTCTTC,.,TRBJ2-1,.,TRBV11-2
CASSFAPSGSLWNEQFF,TGTGCCAGCAGTTTTGCTCCGAGCGGGAGCCTTTGGAATGAGCAGTTCTTC,.,TRBJ2-1,TRBD2,TRBV27
CASSLFITGSPTDTQYF,TGTGCCAGCAGCTTATTTATTACAGGGAGCCCCACAGATACGCAGTATTTT,.,TRBJ2-3,.,TRBV7-8
CASNVRTSGSDYHF,TGTGCCAGCAACGTCCGGACTAGCGGGAGTGACTATCATTTT,once,TRBJ2-3,TRBD2,TRBV6-6
CAISDRTGNSGNTIYF,TGTGCCATCAGTGACAGGACAGGAAACTCTGGAAACACCATATATTTT,.,TRBJ1-3,TRBD1,TRBV10-3
CASSLAPGPRYEQYF,TGTGCCAGCAGCCTAGCGCCGGGACCACGCTACGAGCAGTACTTC,.,TRBJ2-7,.,TRBV6-5
CASSYDRATYEQYF,TGTGCCAGCAGTTACGACAGGGCGACCTACGAGCAGTACTTC,.,TRBJ2-7,TRBD1,TRBV6-5
CAWKIAGAETQYF,TGTGCCTGGAAGATCGCGGGGGCGGAGACCCAGTACTTC,.,TRBJ2-5,.,TRBV30
CASSVSLGENFSGNTIYF,TGTGCCAGCAGCGTTTCCTTGGGCGAGAATTTCTCTGGAAACACCATATATTTT,.,TRBJ1-3,.,TRBV9
CASSIAGQGVWPQHF,TGTGCCAGTAGTATAGCGGGACAGGGAGTTTGGCCCCAGCATTTT,.,TRBJ1-5,TRBD1,TRBV19
CAISGGGTANYGYTF,TGTGCCATCAGTGGGGGGGGAACAGCTAACTATGGCTACACCTTC,.,TRBJ1-2,.,TRBV10-3
CASSQDARAGGYTF,TGTGCCAGCAGCCAAGATGCCAGGGCGGGGGGCTACACCTTC,.,TRBJ1-2,.,TRBV3-1/TRBV3-2
CASSLNHRYYTF,TGTGCCAGCAGCTTGAATCACAGATACTACACCTTC,.,TRBJ1-2,.,TRBV5-4
CASSQEVGRGATEAFF,TGTGCCAGCAGCCAAGAGGTGGGCAGGGGGGCCACTGAAGCTTTCTTT,.,TRBJ1-1,TRBD1,TRBV4-2
CASSLRGFISNSYNEQFF,TGTGCCAGCAGCTTACGAGGTTTCATAAGTAACTCCTACAATGAGCAGTTCTTC,once,TRBJ2-1,.,TRBV13
CASTLGGQGLYGYTF,TGTGCCAGCACCCTAGGGGGACAGGGGCTTTATGGCTACACCTTC,.,TRBJ1-2,TRBD1,TRBV7-2
CASRGMGGLSEAFF,TGTGCCAGCAGGGGAATGGGGGGGTTGTCTGAAGCTTTCTTT,.,TRBJ1-1,.,TRBV27
CASSEADRVNTEAFF,TGTGCCAGCAGTGAGGCTGACAGGGTGAACACTGAAGCTTTCTTT,once,TRBJ1-1,TRBD1,TRBV2
CASSRDRAANNEQFF,TGCGCCAGCAGCAGGGACAGGGCAGCCAACAATGAGCAGTTCTTC,.,TRBJ2-1,TRBD1,TRBV5-1
CASSPRGYEQYF,TGTGCCAGCAGCCCCCGGGGCTACGAGCAGTACTTC,.,TRBJ2-7,.,TRBV5-4
CASSFPGDNYGYTF,TGCGCCAGCAGCTTTCCAGGGGATAACTATGGCTACACCTTC,.,TRBJ1-2,.,TRBV5-1
CASARVNTGELFF,TGTGCCAGCGCCCGGGTCAACACCGGGGAGCTGTTTTTT,.,TRBJ2-2,.,TRBV9
CASSPPGGSVYTF,TGTGCCAGCAGTCCCCCGGGCGGGTCCGTCTACACCTTC,.,TRBJ1-2,.,TRBV12-3/TRBV12-4
CASISAVGAQETQYF,TGTGCCAGCATTAGTGCAGTGGGGGCACAAGAGACCCAGTACTTC,.,TRBJ2-5,.,TRBV28
CASSYDSVGGYNEQFF,TGTGCCAGCAGCTATGATTCGGTGGGGGGATACAATGAGCAGTTCTTC,.,TRBJ2-1,.,TRBV11-3
CSVEVQQGVYGYTF,TGCAGCGTTGAAGTTCAACAGGGGGTCTATGGCTACACCTTC,.,TRBJ1-2,TRBD1,TRBV29-1
CASSTGQSTNEKLFF,TGTGCCAGTAGTACCGGACAATCAACTAATGAAAAACTGTTTTTT,.,TRBJ1-4,.,TRBV19
CASSLSRVTEAFF,TGTGCCAGCAGCTTAAGCCGGGTCACTGAAGCTTTCTTT,.,TRBJ1-1,.,TRBV11-1
CASSLTSGRVKETQYF,TGTGCCAGCAGCTTAACTAGCGGGAGGGTGAAAGAGACCCAGTACTTC,.,TRBJ2-5,TRBD2,TRBV11-3
CASSPRTSGSSYEQYF,TGTGCCAGCAGCCCTCGGACTAGCGGGAGCTCCTACGAGCAGTACTTC,.,TRBJ2-7,TRBD2,TRBV7-2